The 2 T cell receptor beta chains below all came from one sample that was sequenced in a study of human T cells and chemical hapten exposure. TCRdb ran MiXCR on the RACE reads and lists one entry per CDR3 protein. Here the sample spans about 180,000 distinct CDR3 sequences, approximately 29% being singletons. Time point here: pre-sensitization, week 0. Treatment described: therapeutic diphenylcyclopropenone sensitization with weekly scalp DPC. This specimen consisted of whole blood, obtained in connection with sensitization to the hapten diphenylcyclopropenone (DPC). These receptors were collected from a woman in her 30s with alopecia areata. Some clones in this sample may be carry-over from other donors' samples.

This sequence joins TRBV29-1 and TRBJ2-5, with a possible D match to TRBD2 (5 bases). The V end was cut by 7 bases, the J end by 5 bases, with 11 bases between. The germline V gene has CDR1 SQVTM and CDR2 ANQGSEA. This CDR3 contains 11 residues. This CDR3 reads CSAGIEETQYF. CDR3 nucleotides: TGCAGCGCCGGGATCGAGGAGACCCAGTACTTC. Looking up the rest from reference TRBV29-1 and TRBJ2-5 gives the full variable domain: SAVISQKPSRDICQRGTSLTIQCQVDSQVTMMFWYRQQPGQSLTLIATANQGSEATYESGFVIDKFPISRPNLTFSTLTVSNMSPEDSSIYLCSAGIEETQYFGPGTRLLVL.

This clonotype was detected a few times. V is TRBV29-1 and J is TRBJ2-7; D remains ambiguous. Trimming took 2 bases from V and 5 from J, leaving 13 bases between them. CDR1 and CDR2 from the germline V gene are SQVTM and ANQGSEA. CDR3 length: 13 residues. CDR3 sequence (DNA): TGCAGCGTTGAATTGGGCAGAGCGAACGAGCAGTACTTC. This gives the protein CSVELGRANEQYF.